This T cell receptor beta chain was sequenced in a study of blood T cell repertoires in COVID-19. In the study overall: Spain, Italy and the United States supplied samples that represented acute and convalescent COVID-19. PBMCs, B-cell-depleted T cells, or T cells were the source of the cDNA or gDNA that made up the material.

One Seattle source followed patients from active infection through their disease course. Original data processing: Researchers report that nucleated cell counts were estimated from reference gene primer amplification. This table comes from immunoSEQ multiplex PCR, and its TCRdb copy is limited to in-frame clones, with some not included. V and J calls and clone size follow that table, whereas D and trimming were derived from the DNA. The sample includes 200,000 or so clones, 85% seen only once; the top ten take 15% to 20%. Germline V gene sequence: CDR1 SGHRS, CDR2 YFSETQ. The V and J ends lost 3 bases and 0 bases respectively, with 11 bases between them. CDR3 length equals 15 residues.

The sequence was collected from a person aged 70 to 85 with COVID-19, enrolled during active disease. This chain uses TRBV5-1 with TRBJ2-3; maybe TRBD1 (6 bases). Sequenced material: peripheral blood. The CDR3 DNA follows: TGCGCCAGCAGCTCAGACAGGAAAAGCACAGATACGCAGTATTTT. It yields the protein CASSSDRKSTDTQYF.